This T cell receptor beta chain is from a study of blood T cell repertoires in COVID-19. Study overall: T cells, B-cell-depleted T cells, or PBMCs provided the cDNA or gDNA that served as material.

TCRdb's table, derived via immunoSEQ multiplex PCR, lists solely in-frame clones and lacks some. Of 350,000 to 550,000 clones in the sample, more than 85% were seen once. Trimming pared 3 bases from V and 3 bases from J, leaving 10 bases between. The CDR3 spans 14 residues. Germline CDR1 SGHTS, CDR2 YDEGEE. The chain carries TRBV5-8 and TRBJ1-5; D unresolved. This sequence originates from a woman aged 25-40 years with acute or convalescent COVID-19. Sequenced: peripheral blood. In DNA, the CDR3 is TGTGCCAGCAGCTACGGGGTGTACAATCAGCCCCAGCATTTT. This codes for CASSYGVYNQPQHF.